The text below deals with one TCR beta chain. What this receptor recognizes is not known. No much larger clone exists at a distance of one base, and base qualities are not known. The sample comes from a study of cytomegalovirus exposure and HLA in healthy donors listed by TCRdb under 2017. Regarding the study in general: According to an earlier analysis of 587 of the donors, 150 million to 200 million T cells yielded over 90 million unique TCR beta sequences and roughly 280 Gb of sequence data. An early release that covered 500 to 800 HLA-typed donors contained 300 to 350 gigabases of sequencing data and around 85 million unique TCR sequences. Among the roughly 400 genotyped donors, around 79% belonged to the genetic ancestry cluster associated with self-reported Caucasian donors. The aim of the study was to test whether cataloging public T cell receptors could identify signatures of past pathogen exposure. The study profiled the T cell repertoires of more than 500 subjects by immunosequencing and related them to cytomegalovirus serostatus. A separate validation cohort of over a hundred different subjects was used in addition to the 666-subject first cohort. The study combined high-throughput TCR immunosequencing, statistical association of individual TCRs with disease status, and machine learning to predict cytomegalovirus infection status. In a later analysis, previously published TCR beta repertoires from several hundred donors were re-analyzed and high-resolution HLA genotyping was added so that TCR occurrence patterns could be studied. In the later analysis, no new phenotypic data were used to find candidate immune exposures; instead, reliance was placed on TCR beta sequences and their occurrence across donors. An earlier analysis of some 600 of the donors applied high-throughput TCR beta sequencing to assess whether each TCR beta V gene segment acted as functional or pseudogenic. Donor age, sex, ethnicity and CMV serostatus were compiled together with the repertoire data. In a later genetic analysis, genome-wide SNP genotypes for about 55% of the roughly 700 donors were used, and that subset was treated as a discovery cohort. Every discovery cohort repertoire had been produced on one sequencing platform. HLA typing covered class I and class II loci at four-digit resolution. Typing coverage varied by locus: roughly 629-640 donors for A, B, C, DRB1 and DQB1; more than 500 for DQA1; approximately 570 for DPA1; approximately 490 for DPB1. Four to six DR-DQ haplotypes were handled as single units for association and clustering, since linkage in the cohort was strong. On average, roughly 240,000 unique TCR beta nucleotide sequences were sequenced per donor among fewer than 500 genotyped donors of the cohort, with 15% to 20% of those sequences being non-productive. The investigation overall reported the following: A further reported finding was that TCR beta sequences accurately predicted the HLA-A and HLA-B alleles for most subjects in the first cohort. In a later analysis, TCR association rates were found to vary across HLA loci, with the most associated TCRs seen for DRB1 alleles and the fewest for HLA-C alleles. In an earlier analysis of 450 to 750 of the donors, most TCR beta V segments appeared in productive rearrangements about 87% or about 30% of the time, broadly matching IMGT annotations. The only immune exposure information available for the cohort was CMV serostatus. The authors suggested that the approach could potentially be generalized to other disease states and immunological phenotypes. In a later genetic analysis, fewer N-insertions in productive TCRs were reported among donors in an Asian-associated ancestry cluster than the approximately 630-donor mean. The presence/absence analyses assumed that sequencing depth was roughly uniform across donors, and that assumption may not be true. In a later analysis, HLA-associated TCR beta chains were found to be more clonally expanded and to have lower generation probabilities than equally common non-associated chains. Because counts were too low, approximately 15 rarely observed V segments, including chromosome 9 orphons, were excluded from the earlier analysis of a few hundred of the donors. While some public TCRs were present in many individuals, most TCR sequences turned up only very rarely across donors. In vitro tests confirmed that a few of the cytomegalovirus-associated TCR beta chains recognize cytomegalovirus antigens. The sequencing pipeline was judged likely to have produced a cluster of highly shared sequence variants as a technical artifact. Linkage disequilibrium might explain the correlated functional status among segregating V segments, but an unknown experimental factor could not be ruled out. In this cohort, only TCR beta chains were sequenced, and detectable features were limited by the absence of alpha or paired-chain data. Cytomegalovirus status was reported to be diagnosed by the classifier with high specificity and sensitivity in both the original and validation cohorts. An association between a missense DCLRE1C variant and V-gene and J-gene trimming of TCR beta chains was found in a later genetic analysis and replicated in an independent cohort. Some IMGT-functional V segments, including TRBV6-2 and TRBV6-3, could not be told apart with the 87-base-pair reads, so those segments were excluded. HLA typing was unavailable for some donors at each locus, so association tests used only the typed subset. In a later analysis, most CMV-associated TCR beta chains were found to appear HLA-restricted, with HLA associations seemingly driven largely by CMV exposure. The study listed around 160 TCR beta chains as associated with cytomegalovirus. Specific HLA alleles were associated with over 15,000 TCR beta sequences at a false discovery rate of 0.05 in a later analysis. According to a later analysis, parvovirus B19, influenza, CMV and Epstein-Barr virus appeared linked to several top co-occurrence clusters. When HLA alleles, especially DR and DQ, strongly co-occurred, TCR associations were difficult to assign to individual alleles.

From the germline V gene, CDR1 is SGDLS and CDR2 is YYNGEE. V gives up 3 bases and J gives up 4 bases, and the segment between their germline ends measures 14 bases. The CDR3 spans 15 residues, from the cysteine through the phenylalanine. The DNA shown is the 45-base CDR3, in frame from base 1. The library came from the immunoSEQ multiplex PCR assay. The multiplex PCR relied on a mix of 60 forward primers for TCR Vbeta segments and 13 reverse primers for TCR Jbeta segments. Amplification of the CDR3 region of rearranged TCR beta genes was performed with a multiplex PCR assay on genomic DNA. The amplified TCR beta libraries were sequenced on the Illumina HiSeq System as 87-base-pair reads. Per the original workflow: A later analysis counted about 80 million unique TCR beta chains across the 650 to 700 repertoires, and around 9.9 million of these chains were shared by at least two donors. Raw reads were error-corrected and collapsed into unique sequences by a nearest-neighbor algorithm in which closely related sequences were merged to remove PCR and sequencing errors. V, D and J gene segments were assigned by aligning CDR3 sequences to IMGT reference sequences. For a sequence to be retained, at least a six-nucleotide match to both a V gene segment and a J gene segment was required. Rearrangements were called productive when the CDR3 lacked stop codons and stayed in frame with V and J; all others were non-productive. CDR3 was defined by IMGT convention, running from the second conserved V-encoded cysteine to the conserved J-encoded phenylalanine. In an earlier analysis of around 640 of the donors, sequences lacking an unambiguous match to a single V gene segment were excluded. An earlier analysis of a few hundred of the donors called V segments functional above 56.7% productive rearrangements and segregating when the between-donor standard deviation exceeded 5%. To diagnose cytomegalovirus status from the catalog of TCR beta chain sequences, a statistical classification framework was built. V and J gene assignment, in a later analysis, came from comparing TCR nucleotide sequences with IMGT/GENE-DB human TR gene sequences. A later analysis assigned CDR3 sequences and most-parsimonious VDJ recombination scenarios with the TCRdist pipeline. In a later analysis, every TCR beta chain was defined by the combination of its CDR3 amino acid sequence and its V-gene family, and reads without a unique V-gene family were dropped. As a way to deal with suspected cross-contamination and a sequencing artifact, a later analysis dropped approximately 570 nucleotide sequences that were highly shared and had low generation probability. In a later analysis, a clonal expansion index for each public chain was calculated from normalized within-repertoire ranks of inferred template counts. In a later analysis, generation probabilities were computed with a VDJ recombination model fitted to out-of-frame rearrangements, and the resulting probabilities were checked against IGoR. Hypergeometric tests were used in a later analysis to score TCR-TCR, TCR-HLA and TCR-CMV co-occurrence, with a repertoire-size bias correction applied to the TCR pairs. A later analysis estimated false discovery rates by permuting HLA or CMV assignments 20 times. In a later analysis, co-occurring TCRs were grouped with DBSCAN, and TCRdist sequence similarity was added when clustering was performed within HLA-allele-positive subsets. Co-occurrence clustering excluded repertoires with fewer than 30,000 or more than 120,000 public chains, plus five with anomalous nucleotide sharing. As stored in TCRdb, this immuneACCESS dataset retains in-frame rearrangements with V and J assigned. A fraction of the clones does not appear; measured against another copy, unresolved V genes explain less than half of the discrepancy, and the remainder lacks a known reason. The V and J calls and clone size were taken over from that table, and D and trimming were inferred from the DNA. This sample comprises approximately 150,000 clones, roughly 68% of them detected only once. The ten largest clones take up less than 5% of the sample.

In total, roughly 670 healthy bone marrow donors made up the cohort. Cohort members were all nominally healthy when sampled, although unrecorded immune exposures were likely present. The donor tested CMV seronegative and was one of the 352 seronegative cohort members. A peripheral blood sample was provided by each donor, and peripheral blood mononuclear cells were used for TCR beta sequencing. The Qiagen DNeasy Blood Extraction Kit was used to extract genomic DNA from the blood cell samples. The clonotype originates from a man aged 55-75 years in good health and CMV-seronegative. Sequenced material: PBMCs. The chain is assembled from TRBV9 and TRBJ2-1; the best D guess is TRBD2, with 6 bases matching. The sequenced DNA: TGTGCCAGCAGCGGAGGGACTGCGAGTTACAATGAGCAGTTCTTC. Translation gives CASSGGTASYNEQFF.